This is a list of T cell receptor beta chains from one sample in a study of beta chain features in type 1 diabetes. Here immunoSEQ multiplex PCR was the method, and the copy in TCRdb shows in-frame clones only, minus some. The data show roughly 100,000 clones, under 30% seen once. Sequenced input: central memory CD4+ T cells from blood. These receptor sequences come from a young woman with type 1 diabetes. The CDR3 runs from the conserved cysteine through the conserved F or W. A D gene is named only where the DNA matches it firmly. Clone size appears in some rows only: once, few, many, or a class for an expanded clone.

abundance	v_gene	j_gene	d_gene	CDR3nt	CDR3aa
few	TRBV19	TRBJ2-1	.	TGTGCCAGTAGTATCAGTCCGGCGGCCAATGAGCAGTTCTTC	CASSISPAANEQFF
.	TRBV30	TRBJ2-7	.	TGTGCCTGGAGTGTACCCGGGACTTCCTCCTACGAGCAGTACTTC	CAWSVPGTSSYEQYF
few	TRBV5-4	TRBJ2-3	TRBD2	TGTGCCAGCAGCTTAAGAGCGGGAGGGGTAGCAGATACGCAGTATTTT	CASSLRAGGVADTQYF
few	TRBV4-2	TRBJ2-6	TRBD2	TGTGCCAGCAGCCCCCCACTAGCGGGAGGAACTGGGGCCAACGTCCTGACTTTC	CASSPPLAGGTGANVLTF
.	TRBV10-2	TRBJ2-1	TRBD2	TGCGCCAGCAGTCTACCCCGGGGGGGTTACAATGAGCAGTTCTTC	CASSLPRGGYNEQFF
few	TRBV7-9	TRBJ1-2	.	TGTGCCAGCACCCGGGAGGGGAACTATGGCTACACCTTC	CASTREGNYGYTF
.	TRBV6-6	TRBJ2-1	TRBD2	TGTGCCAGCGTGGGACTAGCCTCCTACAATGAGCAGTTCTTC	CASVGLASYNEQFF
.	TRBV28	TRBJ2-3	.	TGTGCCAGCAGTTTAGCGGGCGTCACAGATACGCAGTATTTT	CASSLAGVTDTQYF
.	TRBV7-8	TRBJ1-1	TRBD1	TGTGCCAGCAGCTTAACTCAAGGGCGACAGGGGTGGATGGGTGCTGAAGCTTTCTTT	CASSLTQGRQGWMGAEAFF
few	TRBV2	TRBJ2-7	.	TGTGCCAGCCGGAAGAGGGCTTCCTACGAGCAGTACTTC	CASRKRASYEQYF
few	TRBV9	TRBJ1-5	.	TGTGCCAGCAGCGAGGGGCCTGGGATGCCCCAGCATTTT	CASSEGPGMPQHF
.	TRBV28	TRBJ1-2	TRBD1	TGTGCCAGCAGTTCCCGGGACAGGGGTAACTATGGCTACACCTTC	CASSSRDRGNYGYTF
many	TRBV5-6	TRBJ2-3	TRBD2	TGTGCCAGCAGCTTGAGCGGGAGGGGCACAGATACGCAGTATTTT	CASSLSGRGTDTQYF
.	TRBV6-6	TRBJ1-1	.	TGTGCCAGCACCAAGGGAACAGGGCCCAACACTGAAGCTTTCTTT	CASTKGTGPNTEAFF
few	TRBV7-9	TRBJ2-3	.	TGTGCCAGCAGCTTAGGCCTCGGGGGTAACACAGATACGCAGTATTTT	CASSLGLGGNTDTQYF
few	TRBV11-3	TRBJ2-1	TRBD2	TGTGCCAGCAGCTCCGGTGCTAGCGGGAGTGGGCCCTACAATGAGCAGTTCTTC	CASSSGASGSGPYNEQFF
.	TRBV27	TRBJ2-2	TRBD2	TGTGCCAGCAGACCCACTAGCGGGAGATCCACCGGGGAGCTGTTTTTT	CASRPTSGRSTGELFF
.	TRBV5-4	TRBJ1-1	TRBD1	TGTGCCAGCAGCTTGGGAGGGACAGTCCAGAACACTGAAGCTTTCTTT	CASSLGGTVQNTEAFF
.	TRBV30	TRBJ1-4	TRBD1	TGTGCCTGGGGAAAACCGGGACAGGGGAATGAAAAACTGTTTTTT	CAWGKPGQGNEKLFF
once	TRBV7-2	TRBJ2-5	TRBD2	TGTGCCAGCAGCCCTCTAGCGGGAGGACATCACACGGCCCAGTACTTC	CASSPLAGGHHTAQYF
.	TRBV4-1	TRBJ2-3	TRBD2	TGCGCCAGCAGCCAAGTGGAAGCGGGAGTTGGGGATACGCAGTATTTT	CASSQVEAGVGDTQYF
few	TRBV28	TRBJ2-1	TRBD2	TGTGCCAGCAGTTTGTGGAGCGGGAGTTCCTACAATGAGCAGTTCTTC	CASSLWSGSSYNEQFF
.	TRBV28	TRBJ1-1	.	TGTGCCAGCAGTTTACGTTTAAACACTGAAGCTTTCTTT	CASSLRLNTEAFF
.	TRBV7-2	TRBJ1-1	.	TGTGCCAGCAGCTCTAGGGGAGGGACTGAAGCTTTCTTT	CASSSRGGTEAFF
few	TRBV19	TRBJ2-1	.	TGTGCCACTGGATATCGGGGCTCCTACAATGAGCAGTTCTTC	CATGYRGSYNEQFF
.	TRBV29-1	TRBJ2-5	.	TGCAGCGTTGAAGAAATTCACCGGGACAACCAAGAGACCCAGTACTTC	CSVEEIHRDNQETQYF
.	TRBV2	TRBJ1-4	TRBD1	TGTGCCAGCCAGACAGGGTTCGGTGAAAAACTGTTTTTT	CASQTGFGEKLFF
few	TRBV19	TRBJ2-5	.	TGTGCCAGTAGTTTCAGTGGGAGCCAAGAGACCCAGTACTTC	CASSFSGSQETQYF
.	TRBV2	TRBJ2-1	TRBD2	TGTGCCAGCAGGGCAACTAGCGGCGCCAACAATGAGCAGTTCTTC	CASRATSGANNEQFF
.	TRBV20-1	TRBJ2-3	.	TGCAGTGCTATAGTAGATACGCAGTATTTT	CSAIVDTQYF
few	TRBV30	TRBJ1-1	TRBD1	TGTGCCTGGACCTTCGGGACAGGCTACACTGAAGCTTTCTTT	CAWTFGTGYTEAFF
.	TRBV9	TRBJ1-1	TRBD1	TGTGCCAGCAGCTCGACAGGGCCCACTGAAGCTTTCTTT	CASSSTGPTEAFF
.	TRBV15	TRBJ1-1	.	TGTGCCACCGGCGACGCGGGCGGGGGAGTGTACACTGAAGCTTTCTTT	CATGDAGGGVYTEAFF
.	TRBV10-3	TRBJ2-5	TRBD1	TGTGCCATCAGTGAGCCGTCTAGGACAGGGGGCCGGGAGACCCAGTACTTC	CAISEPSRTGGRETQYF